Following are 17 T cell receptor beta chains from one sample sequenced in a study of Graves' ophthalmopathy and Graves' hyperthyroidism. Researchers took RNA transcripts and amplified TCR beta CDR3 regions from them. HTBI primers were used in a first-round RT-PCR, which preceded a second-round multiplex PCR. TCRdb recomputed calls from the multiplex PCR reads with MiXCR, one row per CDR3 protein. The sample contains roughly 600,000 distinct CDR3 sequences, roughly 39% of which appear only once. What was sequenced was peripheral blood or thyroid tissue (not recorded which). The receptors originated from an adult man with Graves' hyperthyroidism.

This clonotype showed up just a few times. The chain uses TRBV27 and TRBJ2-3; possible D gene TRBD2, 6 bases. Trimming took off 3 bases at V and 6 bases at J, with 13 bases between the two ends. CDR3 length: 14 amino acids. Germline assignment: CDR1 MNHEY and CDR2 SMNVEV (reference sequence). This CDR3 is CASSFLASDDTQYF. The CDR3 nucleotides are TGTGCCAGCAGTTTTCTAGCGAGCGATGATACGCAGTATTTT.

V is TRBV3-1 and J is TRBJ2-7, with TRBD1 identical over 10 bases. V gave up 0 bases and J gave up 4 bases; unmatched junction bases: 6. Germline V lookup: CDR1 LGHDT, CDR2 YNNKEL (reference sequence). There are 16 residues in the CDR3. CDR3 coding DNA: TGTGCCAGCAGCCAAGATTGGAGACAGGGGGCTTACGAGCAGTACTTC. Residues: CASSQDWRQGAYEQYF.

In its sample, this clonotype was seen many times. This chain uses TRBV20-1 with TRBJ2-7; 7 bases are shared with TRBD1. Germline trimming cut 2 bases from V and 2 bases from J; bases unmatched to any gene: 6. The CDR3 runs to 14 residues. Germline V gene lookup returns CDR1 DFQATT and CDR2 SNEGSKA (reference sequence). The CDR3 DNA reads TGCAGTGCTAGACAGCCGACAGGGCCCTACGAGCAGTACTTC. Its translation is CSARQPTGPYEQYF.

This chain links TRBV10-3 with TRBJ2-1; 10 nucleotides match TRBD1. Germline CDR1 reads ENHRY; CDR2 reads SYGVKD. V was pared by 10 bases and J by 7 bases, with 10 bases of the junction left unmatched. This CDR3 is 14 amino acids long. CDR3 sequence (DNA): TGTGCCACGGGACCTCGGGACAGGGGAAATGAGCAGTTCTTC. It specifies CATGPRDRGNEQFF.

This clonotype was seen a few times. The rearrangement joins TRBV7-9 to TRBJ2-7, with D tentatively TRBD1 or TRBD2 (7 bases each). The better agreement between TRBJ2-1 and the DNA end casts doubt on the J call. The germline V gene has CDR1 SEHNR and CDR2 FQNEAQ (reference sequence). The CDR3 length is 12 residues. This chain's CDR3 is CASSAGGDEQFF. For the CDR3, the DNA is TGTGCCAGCAGTGCAGGGGGGGACGAGCAGTTCTTC.

This clonotype occurred many times. The chain uses TRBV28 and TRBJ1-2; TRBD1 might be the D (5 bases). This CDR3 is 11 amino acids long. CDR1 and CDR2 from the germline V gene are MDHEN and SYDVKM. V was shortened by 9 bases and J by 10 bases, with 15 bases between the two germline ends. The CDR3 DNA reads TGTGCCAGTCGGGGCCAGCCACCCTACACCTTC. Protein: CASRGQPPYTF.

This clonotype came up once. J is TRBJ2-7 and V is TRBV2, with 10 bases matching TRBD1. Germline CDR1 SNHLY, CDR2 FYNNEI. This CDR3 has 16 amino acids. Losses at the gene ends were 4 bases for V and 3 bases for J; bases not matched to a gene: 9. The CDR3 loop reads CASSGPPDRGDYEQYF. DNA for the CDR3: TGTGCCAGCAGTGGCCCCCCGGACAGGGGGGACTACGAGCAGTACTTC.

This clonotype was observed at least ten times. The V and J genes are TRBV19 and TRBJ1-4, with D possibly TRBD1 on 6 matching bases. Trimming took 0 bases from V and 4 from J, leaving 12 bases between them. There are 16 residues in the CDR3. CDR1 is LNHDA, CDR2 SQIVND, per germline (reference sequence). In nucleotides, the CDR3 is TGTGCCAGTAGTATAGATTGGACAGTGTTTAATGAAAAACTGTTTTTT. Translating it yields CASSIDWTVFNEKLFF.

Concerning this clonotype: One junction end disagrees with the germline gene, perhaps due to a read error. The chain combines TRBV7-9 with TRBJ2-7, with TRBD2 matching 8 bases. CDR3 size: 19 residues. Germline V gene lookup returns CDR1 SEHNR and CDR2 FQNEAQ (reference sequence). The CDR3 reads CASSQGGSGAEQSSYEQYF. Here the CDR3 DNA reads TGCGCCAGCAGCCAAGGTGGTAGCGGGGCCGAGCAGAGCTCCTACGAGCAGTACTTC.

This clonotype was recorded many times. The V gene is TRBV6-5, the J gene TRBJ1-4; D possibly corresponds to TRBD1 (6 bases). Per germline, CDR1 MNHEY and CDR2 SVGAGI. The CDR3 contains 12 residues. V lost 5 bases to trimming and J lost 7 bases, with 8 bases between them. The CDR3 sequence: CASSTGSEKLFF. The CDR3 DNA follows: TGTGCCAGCAGTACAGGGAGTGAAAAACTGTTTTTT.

With respect to this clonotype: This clone may be a read error of a much larger clone one base away. This chain links TRBV29-1 with TRBJ2-2; D perhaps matches TRBD2 (5 bases). This CDR3 comprises 15 residues. In germline, CDR1 is SQVTM, CDR2 ANQGSEA. V was trimmed by 7 bases and J by 2 bases, leaving 17 bases between them. CDR3 DNA: TGCAGCGCCCAAGGGCCGGGAAATAACACCGGGGAGCTGTTTTTT. Encoded protein: CSAQGPGNNTGELFF.

The chain recombines TRBV20-1 with TRBJ1-5, with 7 bases fitting TRBD1. This CDR3 has 14 amino acids. The germline CDR1 and CDR2 sequences are DFQATT and SNEGSKA (reference sequence). Unmatched junction bases numbered 8, after V lost 6 bases and J lost 3 bases. CDR3 nucleotide sequence: TGCAGTGCCTCACAGGGGAGGCCCAATCAGCCCCAGCATTTT. This translates into CSASQGRPNQPQHF.

The chain links TRBV2 to TRBJ2-7; tentative D call: TRBD1 (6 bases). CDR1 SNHLY and CDR2 FYNNEI come from the germline V gene. CDR3 length: 15 amino acids. V was cut by 6 bases and J by 4 bases, with 19 bases left in between. The chain's CDR3 is CASSLVPHRAYEQYF. The CDR3 DNA sequence: TGTGCCAGCAGCTTAGTCCCCCACAGGGCATACGAGCAGTACTTC. The full variable domain, completed using reference TRBV2 and TRBJ2-7, is EPEVTQTPSHQVTQMGQEVILRCVPISNHLYFYWYRQILGQKVEFLVSFYNNEISEKSEIFDDQFSVERPDGSNFTLKIRSTKLEDSAMYFCASSLVPHRAYEQYFGPGTRLTVT.

The rearrangement links TRBV6-4 to TRBJ2-2, with D perhaps matching TRBD2 (6 bases). Germline assignment: CDR1 MRHNA and CDR2 SNTAGT. This CDR3 region has 12 residues. Trimming took 4 bases from V and 8 from J, leaving 8 bases between them. The CDR3, as DNA: TGTGCCAGCAGTGGGGGGGATGGGGAGCTGTTTTTT. Translating it yields CASSGGDGELFF.

As to this clonotype: This may be a read error, as it is one base from a much larger clone. The chain employs TRBV4-1 and TRBJ1-6; no clear D gene. Germline CDR1 MGHRA, CDR2 YSYEKL. The CDR3 is made up of 14 amino acids. With 4 bases removed from V and 13 bases from J, the gap between germline ends came to 17 bases. The CDR3 loop reads CASSRVGSVGPLHF. In DNA form, the CDR3 reads TGCGCCAGCAGCCGAGTAGGTTCGGTGGGCCCCCTCCACTTT.

The chain links TRBV2 to TRBJ2-5; tentatively, D is TRBD1 (5 bases). There are 14 residues in the CDR3. Germline V gene sequence: CDR1 SNHLY, CDR2 FYNNEI. Trimming removed 2 bases from V and 2 bases from J, with 9 bases in between. The CDR3 protein is CASSERTTQETQYF. CDR3 DNA: TGTGCCAGCAGTGAACGGACAACACAAGAGACCCAGTACTTC.

This chain uses TRBV7-9 with TRBJ2-7; perhaps D is TRBD1 or TRBD2 (5 bases each). CDR3 length equals 19 residues. The germline CDR1 and CDR2 sequences are SEHNR and FQNEAQ (reference sequence). Trimming took off 4 bases at V and 3 bases at J, with 28 bases between the two ends. CDR3 protein: CASSSPPGSSGPGVYEQYF. The CDR3 nucleotides read TGTGCCAGCAGCTCCCCACCAGGCTCGTCGGGACCCGGCGTCTACGAGCAGTACTTC.